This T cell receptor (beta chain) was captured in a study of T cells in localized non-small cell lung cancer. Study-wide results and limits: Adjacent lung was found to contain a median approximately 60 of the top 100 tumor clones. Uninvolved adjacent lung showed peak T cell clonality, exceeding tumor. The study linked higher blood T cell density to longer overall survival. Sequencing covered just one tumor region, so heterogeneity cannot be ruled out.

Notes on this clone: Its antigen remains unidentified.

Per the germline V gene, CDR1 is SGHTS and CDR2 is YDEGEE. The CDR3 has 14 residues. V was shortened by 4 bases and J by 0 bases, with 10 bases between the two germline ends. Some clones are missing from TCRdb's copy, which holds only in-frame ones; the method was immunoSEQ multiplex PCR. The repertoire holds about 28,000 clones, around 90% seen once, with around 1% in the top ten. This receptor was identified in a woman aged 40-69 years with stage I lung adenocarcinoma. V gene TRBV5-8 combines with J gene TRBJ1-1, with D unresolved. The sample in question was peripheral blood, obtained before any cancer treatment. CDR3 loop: CASSRWTVNTEAFF. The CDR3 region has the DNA TGTGCCAGCAGCCGGTGGACGGTGAACACTGAAGCTTTCTTT.